The source of this TCR beta chain is a study of T cell repertoires in cytomegalovirus infection. Overall study: Signatures in public TCR beta sequences pointed to both CMV infection and matching HLA type. Study-wide findings and caveats: CMV carriers with the relevant HLA were identified by cumulative public TCR beta family frequency. HLA-C-restricted CMV-specific TCR beta clonotypes were dominant in the ex vivo response.

One entry per CDR3 protein, called by TCRdb with MiXCR from the reads. The sample lists almost 500,000 distinct CDR3 sequences, about 11% occurring once. Points on this clonotype: Its antigen is as yet unknown.

CDR3 size: 15 residues. V lost 5 bases and J lost 1, with 15 bases in between. Germline CDR1 is MNHEY and CDR2 is SMNVEV (reference sequence). The source of this sequence is a human donor in good health (CMV status not recorded). Some clones in this sample may be carry-over from other donors' samples. The chain joins TRBV27 to TRBJ2-7; possibly TRBD2 for D (6 bases). Sequenced input: PBMCs. The CDR3 nucleotides read TGTGCCAGCAGTCCCAGTGGGGGAGGATCCTACGAGCAGTACTTC. Protein: CASSPSGGGSYEQYF.